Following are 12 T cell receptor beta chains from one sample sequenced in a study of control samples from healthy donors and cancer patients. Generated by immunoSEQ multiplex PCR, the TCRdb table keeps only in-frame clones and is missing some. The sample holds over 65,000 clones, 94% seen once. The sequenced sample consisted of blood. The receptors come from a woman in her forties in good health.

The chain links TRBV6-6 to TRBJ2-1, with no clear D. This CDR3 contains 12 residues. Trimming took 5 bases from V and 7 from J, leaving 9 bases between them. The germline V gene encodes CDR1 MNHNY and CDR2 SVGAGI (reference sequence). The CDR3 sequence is CASSLVRNEQFF. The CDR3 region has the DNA TGTGCCAGCAGTCTAGTCCGGAATGAGCAGTTCTTC.

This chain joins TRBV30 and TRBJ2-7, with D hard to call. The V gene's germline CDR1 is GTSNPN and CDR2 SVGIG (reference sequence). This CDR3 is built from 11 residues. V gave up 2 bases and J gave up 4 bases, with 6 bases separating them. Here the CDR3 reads CAWSMVYEQYF. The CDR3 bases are TGTGCCTGGAGTATGGTATACGAGCAGTACTTC.

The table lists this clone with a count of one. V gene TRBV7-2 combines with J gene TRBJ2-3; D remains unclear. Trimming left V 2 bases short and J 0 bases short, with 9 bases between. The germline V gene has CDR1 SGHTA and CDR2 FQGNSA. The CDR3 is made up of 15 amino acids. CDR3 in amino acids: CASSLTGPSTDTQYF. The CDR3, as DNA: TGTGCCAGCAGCTTAACCGGACCTAGCACAGATACGCAGTATTTT.

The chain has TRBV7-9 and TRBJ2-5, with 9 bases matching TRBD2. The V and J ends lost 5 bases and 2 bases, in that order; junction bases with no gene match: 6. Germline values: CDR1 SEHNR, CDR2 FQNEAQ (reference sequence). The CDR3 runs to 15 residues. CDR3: CASSPRLAEQETQYF. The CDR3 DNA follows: TGTGCCAGCAGCCCCCGACTAGCGGAACAAGAGACCCAGTACTTC.

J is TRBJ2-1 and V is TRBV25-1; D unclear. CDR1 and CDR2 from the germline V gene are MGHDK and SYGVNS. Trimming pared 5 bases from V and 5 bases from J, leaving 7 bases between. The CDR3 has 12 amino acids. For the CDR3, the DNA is TGTGCCAGCAGTCCACCCGACAATGAGCAGTTCTTC. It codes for CASSPPDNEQFF.

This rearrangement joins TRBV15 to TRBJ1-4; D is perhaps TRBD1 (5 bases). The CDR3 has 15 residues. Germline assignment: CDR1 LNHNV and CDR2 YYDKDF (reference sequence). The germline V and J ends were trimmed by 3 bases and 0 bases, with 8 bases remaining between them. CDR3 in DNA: TGTGCCACCAGCAGCCTACAGGCAACTAATGAAAAACTGTTTTTT. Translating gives CATSSLQATNEKLFF.

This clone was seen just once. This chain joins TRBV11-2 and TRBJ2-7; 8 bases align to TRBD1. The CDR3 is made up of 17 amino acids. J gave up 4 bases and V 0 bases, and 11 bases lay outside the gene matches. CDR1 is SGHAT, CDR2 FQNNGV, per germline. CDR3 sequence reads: CASSLEAGQGANYEQYF. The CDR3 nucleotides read TGTGCCAGCAGCTTAGAGGCCGGGCAGGGGGCTAATTACGAGCAGTACTTC.

The CDR3 protein is CASSVGIAGGSTETQYF. The CDR3 DNA reads TGTGCCAGCAGCGTAGGAATTGCGGGGGGATCCACAGAGACCCAGTACTTC. The chain uses TRBV9 and TRBJ2-5, with TRBD2 matching over 8 bases. V lost 0 bases, J lost 4 bases, and 11 bases stayed unmatched. This CDR3 is 17 amino acids long. Germline values: CDR1 SGDLS, CDR2 YYNGEE.

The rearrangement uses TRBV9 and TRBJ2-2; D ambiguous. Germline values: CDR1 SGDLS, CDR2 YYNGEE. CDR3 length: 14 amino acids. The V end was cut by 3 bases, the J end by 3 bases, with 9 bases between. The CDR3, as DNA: TGTGCCAGCAGCGGTCGGCGGCACACCGGGGAGCTGTTTTTT. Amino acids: CASSGRRHTGELFF.

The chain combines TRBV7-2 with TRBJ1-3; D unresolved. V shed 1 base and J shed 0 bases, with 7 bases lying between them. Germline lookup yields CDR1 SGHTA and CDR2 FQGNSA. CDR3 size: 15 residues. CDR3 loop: CASSLEGSSGNTIYF. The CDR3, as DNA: TGTGCCAGCAGCTTAGAAGGGAGCTCTGGAAACACCATATATTTT.

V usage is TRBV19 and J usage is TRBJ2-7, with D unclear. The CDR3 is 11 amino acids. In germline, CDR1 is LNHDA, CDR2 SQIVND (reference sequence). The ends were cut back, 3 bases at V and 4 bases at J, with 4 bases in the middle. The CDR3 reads CASSMGYEQYF. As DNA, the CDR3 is TGTGCCAGTAGTATGGGATACGAGCAGTACTTC.

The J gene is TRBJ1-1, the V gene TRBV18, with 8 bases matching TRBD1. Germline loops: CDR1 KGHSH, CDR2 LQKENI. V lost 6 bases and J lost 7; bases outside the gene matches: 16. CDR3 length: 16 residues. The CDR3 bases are TGTGCCAGCTCCCTCAACGACGGACTCGACAGGGGTGAAGCTTTCTTT. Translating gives CASSLNDGLDRGEAFF. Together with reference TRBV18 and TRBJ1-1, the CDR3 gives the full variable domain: NAGVMQNPRHLVRRRGQEARLRCSPMKGHSHVYWYRQLPEEGLKFMVYLQKENIIDESGMPKERFSAEFPKEGPSILRIQQVVRGDSAAYFCASSLNDGLDRGEAFFGQGTRLTVV.